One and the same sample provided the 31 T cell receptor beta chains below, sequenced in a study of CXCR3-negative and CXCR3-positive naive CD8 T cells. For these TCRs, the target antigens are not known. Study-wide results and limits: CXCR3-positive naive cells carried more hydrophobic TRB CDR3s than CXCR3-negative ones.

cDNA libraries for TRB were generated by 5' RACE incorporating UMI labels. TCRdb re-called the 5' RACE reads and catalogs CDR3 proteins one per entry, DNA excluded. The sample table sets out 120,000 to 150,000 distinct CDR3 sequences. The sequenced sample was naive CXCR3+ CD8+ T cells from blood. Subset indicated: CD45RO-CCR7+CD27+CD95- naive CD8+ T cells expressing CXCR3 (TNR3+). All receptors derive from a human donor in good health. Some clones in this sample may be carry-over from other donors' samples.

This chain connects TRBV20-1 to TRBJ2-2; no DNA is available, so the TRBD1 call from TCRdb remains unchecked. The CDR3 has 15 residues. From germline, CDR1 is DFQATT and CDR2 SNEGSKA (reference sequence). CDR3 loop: CSARDPGRETGELFF.

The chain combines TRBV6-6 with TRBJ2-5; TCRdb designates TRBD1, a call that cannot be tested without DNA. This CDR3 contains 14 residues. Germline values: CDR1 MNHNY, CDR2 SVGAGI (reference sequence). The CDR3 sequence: CASSPGANQETQYF.

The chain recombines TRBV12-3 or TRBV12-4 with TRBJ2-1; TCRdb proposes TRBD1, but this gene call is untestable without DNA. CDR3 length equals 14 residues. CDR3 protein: CASSLNWGAPEQFF.

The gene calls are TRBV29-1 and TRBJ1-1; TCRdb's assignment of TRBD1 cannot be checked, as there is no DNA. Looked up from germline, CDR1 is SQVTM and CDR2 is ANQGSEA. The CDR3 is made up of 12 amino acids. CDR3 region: CSATTGGTEAFF.

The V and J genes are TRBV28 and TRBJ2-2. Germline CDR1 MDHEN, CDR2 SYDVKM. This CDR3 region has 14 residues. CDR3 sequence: CASKWGANTGELFF.

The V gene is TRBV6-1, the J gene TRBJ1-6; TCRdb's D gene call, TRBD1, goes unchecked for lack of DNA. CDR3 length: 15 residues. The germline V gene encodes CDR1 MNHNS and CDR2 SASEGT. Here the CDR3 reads CASSVDRDSYSPLHF.

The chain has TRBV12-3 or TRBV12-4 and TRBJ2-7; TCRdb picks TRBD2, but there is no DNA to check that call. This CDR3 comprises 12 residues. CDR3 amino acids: CASSTPTGEQYF.

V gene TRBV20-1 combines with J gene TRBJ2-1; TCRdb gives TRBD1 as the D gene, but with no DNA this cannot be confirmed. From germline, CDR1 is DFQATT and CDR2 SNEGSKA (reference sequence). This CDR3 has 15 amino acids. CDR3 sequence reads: CSATAGDPLYNEQFF.

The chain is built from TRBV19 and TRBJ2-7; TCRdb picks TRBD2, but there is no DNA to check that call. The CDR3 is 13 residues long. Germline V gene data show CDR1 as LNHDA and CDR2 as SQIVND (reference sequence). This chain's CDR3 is CASSGALSYEQYF.

The CDR3 sequence: CAWSVVQGHEQYF. The V gene is TRBV30, the J gene TRBJ2-7; TCRdb proposes TRBD2, but this gene call is untestable without DNA. The CDR3 spans 13 residues. The germline gives CDR1 GTSNPN, CDR2 SVGIG (reference sequence).

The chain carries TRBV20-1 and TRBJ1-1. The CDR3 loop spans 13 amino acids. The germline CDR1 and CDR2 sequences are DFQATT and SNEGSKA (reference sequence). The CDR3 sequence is CSVLTLTSTEAFF.

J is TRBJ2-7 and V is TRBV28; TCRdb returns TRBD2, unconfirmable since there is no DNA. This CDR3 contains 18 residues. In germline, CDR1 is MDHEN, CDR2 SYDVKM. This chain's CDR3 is CASSLPLAGGPYSYEQYF.

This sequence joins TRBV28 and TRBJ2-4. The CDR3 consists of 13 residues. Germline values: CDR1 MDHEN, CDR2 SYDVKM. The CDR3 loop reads CASGYLAKNIQYF.

CDR3 in amino acids: CASSLSPGLEGHEQYF. V usage is TRBV5-1 and J usage is TRBJ2-7; TCRdb picks TRBD2, but there is no DNA to check that call. Germline V CDR1 and CDR2: SGHRS, YFSETQ. The CDR3 has 16 amino acids.

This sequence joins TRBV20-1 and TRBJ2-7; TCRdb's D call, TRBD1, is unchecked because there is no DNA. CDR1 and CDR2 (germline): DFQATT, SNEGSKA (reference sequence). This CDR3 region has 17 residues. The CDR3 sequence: CSATGVVLGAAFAEQYF.

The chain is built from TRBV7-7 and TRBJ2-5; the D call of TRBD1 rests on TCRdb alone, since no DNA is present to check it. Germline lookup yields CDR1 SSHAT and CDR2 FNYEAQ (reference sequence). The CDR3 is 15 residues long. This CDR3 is CASSFAGTTQETQYF. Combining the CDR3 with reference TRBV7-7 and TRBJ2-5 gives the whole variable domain GAGVSQSPRYKVTKRGQDVTLRCDPISSHATLYWYQQALGQGPEFLTYFNYEAQPDKSGLPSDRFSAERPEGSISTLTIQRTEQRDSAMYRCASSFAGTTQETQYFGPGTRLLVL.

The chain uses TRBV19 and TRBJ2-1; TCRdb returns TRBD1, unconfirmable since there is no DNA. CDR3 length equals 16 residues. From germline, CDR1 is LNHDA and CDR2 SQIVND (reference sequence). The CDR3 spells CASSTLRGQGWNEQFF.

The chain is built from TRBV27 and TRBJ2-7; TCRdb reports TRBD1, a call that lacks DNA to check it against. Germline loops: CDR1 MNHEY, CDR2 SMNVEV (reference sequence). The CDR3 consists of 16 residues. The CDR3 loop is CASSPVPTGANYEQYF.

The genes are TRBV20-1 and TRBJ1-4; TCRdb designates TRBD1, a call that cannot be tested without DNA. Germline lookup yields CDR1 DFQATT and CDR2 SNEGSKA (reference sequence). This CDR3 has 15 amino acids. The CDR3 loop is CSARDIGREDEKLFF.

The CDR3: CASSQGGLGAKNIQYF. The chain employs TRBV23-1 and TRBJ2-4; TCRdb's D call of TRBD1 is untestable without DNA. TRBV23-1 is flagged as an ORF with uncertain function. The CDR3 length is 16 residues.

The CDR3 spells CASSLLPPTYEQYF. V is TRBV7-9 and J is TRBJ2-7; TCRdb's D gene call, TRBD2, goes unchecked for lack of DNA. Germline V gives CDR1 SEHNR, CDR2 FQNEAQ (reference sequence). This CDR3 spans 14 amino acids.

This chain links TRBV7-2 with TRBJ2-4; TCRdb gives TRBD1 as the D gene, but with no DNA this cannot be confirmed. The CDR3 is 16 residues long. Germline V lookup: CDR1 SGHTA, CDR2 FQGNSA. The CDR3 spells CASRLMGGTGKNIQYF.

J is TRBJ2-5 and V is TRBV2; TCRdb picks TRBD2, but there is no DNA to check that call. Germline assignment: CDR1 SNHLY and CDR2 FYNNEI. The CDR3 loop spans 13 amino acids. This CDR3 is CASISKGSETQYF.

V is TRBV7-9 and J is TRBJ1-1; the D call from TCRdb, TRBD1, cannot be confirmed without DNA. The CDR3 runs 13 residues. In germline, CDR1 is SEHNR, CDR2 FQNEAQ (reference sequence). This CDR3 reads CASSSTGWAEAFF.

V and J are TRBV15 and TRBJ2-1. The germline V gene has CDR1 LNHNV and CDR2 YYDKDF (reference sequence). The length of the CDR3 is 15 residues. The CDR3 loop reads CATSSKWVTYNEQFF.

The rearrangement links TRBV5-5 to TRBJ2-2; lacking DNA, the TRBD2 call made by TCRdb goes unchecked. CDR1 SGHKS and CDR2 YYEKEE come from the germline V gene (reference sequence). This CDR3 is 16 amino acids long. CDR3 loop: CASSLELAGAFGELFF.

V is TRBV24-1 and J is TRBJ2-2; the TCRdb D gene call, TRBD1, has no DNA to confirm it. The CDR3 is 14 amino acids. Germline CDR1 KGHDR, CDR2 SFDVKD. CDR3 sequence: CATSRQENTGELFF.

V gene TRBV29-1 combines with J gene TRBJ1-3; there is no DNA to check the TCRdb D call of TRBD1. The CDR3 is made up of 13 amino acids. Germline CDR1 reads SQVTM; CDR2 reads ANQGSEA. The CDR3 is CSVPGQGGNTIYF. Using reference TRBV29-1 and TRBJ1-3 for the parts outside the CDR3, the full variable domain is SAVISQKPSRDICQRGTSLTIQCQVDSQVTMMFWYRQQPGQSLTLIATANQGSEATYESGFVIDKFPISRPNLTFSTLTVSNMSPEDSSIYLCSVPGQGGNTIYFGEGSWLTVV.

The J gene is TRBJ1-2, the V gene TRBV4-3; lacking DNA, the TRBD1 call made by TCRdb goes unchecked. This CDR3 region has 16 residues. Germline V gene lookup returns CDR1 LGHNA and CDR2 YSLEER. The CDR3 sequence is CASSQQDREANYGYTF.

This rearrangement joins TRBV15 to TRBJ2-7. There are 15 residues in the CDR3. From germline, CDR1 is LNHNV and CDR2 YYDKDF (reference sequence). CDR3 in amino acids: CATSRDSFASYEQYF.

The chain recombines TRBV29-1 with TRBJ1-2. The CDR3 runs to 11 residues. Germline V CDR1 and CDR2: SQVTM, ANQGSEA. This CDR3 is CSVDSGYGYTF.